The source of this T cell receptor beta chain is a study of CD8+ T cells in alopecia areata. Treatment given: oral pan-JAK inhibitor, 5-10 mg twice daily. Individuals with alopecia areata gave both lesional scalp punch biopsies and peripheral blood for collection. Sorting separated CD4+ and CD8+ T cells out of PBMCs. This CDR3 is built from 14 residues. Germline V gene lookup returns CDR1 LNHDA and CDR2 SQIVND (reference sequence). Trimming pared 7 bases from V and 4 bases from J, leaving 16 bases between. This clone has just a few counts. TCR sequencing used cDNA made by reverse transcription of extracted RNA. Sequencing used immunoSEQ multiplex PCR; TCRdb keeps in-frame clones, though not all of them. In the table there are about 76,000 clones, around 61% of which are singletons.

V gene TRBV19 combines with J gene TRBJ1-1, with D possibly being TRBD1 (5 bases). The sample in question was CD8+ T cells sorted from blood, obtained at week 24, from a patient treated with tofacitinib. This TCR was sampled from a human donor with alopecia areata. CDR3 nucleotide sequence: TGTGCCAGTACCCCTTCAGGGTGGAGCACTGAAGCTTTCTTT. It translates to CASTPSGWSTEAFF.